Listed below are T cell receptor beta chains from one sample, sequenced in a study of T cell responses to AZD1222 COVID-19 vaccine. Profiled with immunoSEQ multiplex PCR; TCRdb holds only in-frame clones, not every one. The data contain fewer than 95,000 clones, around 90% of them singletons. The specimen was peripheral blood, collected 28 days after the second AZD1222 dose. The receptors derive from an adult who received the AZD1222 COVID-19 vaccine. Both conserved end residues are part of each CDR3. D genes are given only for firm matches. Clone size appears in some rows only: once, few, many, or a class for an expanded clone.

d_gene: -; j_gene: TRBJ1-6; v_gene: TRBV7-9; abundance: -; CDR3aa: CASSFGPAGLNSPLHF; CDR3nt: TGTGCCAGCAGCTTCGGTCCCGCGGGCTTGAATTCACCCCTCCACTTT
d_gene: TRBD1; j_gene: TRBJ2-2; v_gene: TRBV6-1; abundance: few; CDR3aa: CASSEEVWGTGEYTGELFF; CDR3nt: TGTGCCAGCAGTGAAGAGGTGTGGGGGACAGGAGAATACACCGGGGAGCTGTTTTTT
d_gene: -; j_gene: TRBJ2-3; v_gene: TRBV9; abundance: -; CDR3aa: CASSPTLGSDTQYF; CDR3nt: TGTGCCAGCAGCCCTACCCTTGGCTCGGATACGCAGTATTTT
d_gene: -; j_gene: TRBJ2-3; v_gene: TRBV5-1; abundance: -; CDR3aa: CASSWAEPTDTQYF; CDR3nt: TGCGCCAGCAGCTGGGCGGAGCCCACAGATACGCAGTATTTT
d_gene: -; j_gene: TRBJ1-2; v_gene: TRBV5-1; abundance: -; CDR3aa: CASSLGARPGEDGYTF; CDR3nt: TGCGCCAGCAGCTTGGGTGCTAGGCCGGGCGAGGATGGCTACACCTTC
d_gene: TRBD1; j_gene: TRBJ2-6; v_gene: TRBV29-1; abundance: once; CDR3aa: CSVEVPDRATLSGANVLTF; CDR3nt: TGCAGCGTTGAAGTACCCGACAGGGCGACTCTCTCTGGGGCCAACGTCCTGACTTTC
d_gene: -; j_gene: TRBJ1-5; v_gene: TRBV24-1; abundance: -; CDR3aa: CATSPDGGSNQPQHF; CDR3nt: TGTGCCACCAGTCCTGATGGGGGTTCCAATCAGCCCCAGCATTTT
d_gene: -; j_gene: TRBJ2-7; v_gene: TRBV28; abundance: -; CDR3aa: CASATTGSSYEQYF; CDR3nt: TGTGCCAGTGCCACAACAGGGAGCTCCTACGAGCAGTACTTC
d_gene: -; j_gene: TRBJ1-6; v_gene: TRBV6-1; abundance: -; CDR3aa: CASSERDGGWNSPLHF; CDR3nt: TGTGCCAGCAGTGAAAGGGACGGCGGATGGAATTCACCCCTCCACTTT
d_gene: TRBD2; j_gene: TRBJ2-1; v_gene: TRBV4-2; abundance: -; CDR3aa: CASSQDHSGSRVVEQFF; CDR3nt: TGTGCCAGCAGCCAAGATCATAGCGGGAGCCGAGTGGTGGAGCAGTTCTTC
d_gene: TRBD1; j_gene: TRBJ2-1; v_gene: TRBV5-1; abundance: -; CDR3aa: CASSLQGGDEQFF; CDR3nt: TGCGCCAGCAGCTTACAGGGGGGCGATGAGCAGTTCTTC
d_gene: -; j_gene: TRBJ1-5; v_gene: TRBV21-1; abundance: -; CDR3aa: CASTKGPESNQPQHF; CDR3nt: TGTGCCAGCACTAAGGGGCCTGAGAGCAATCAGCCCCAGCATTTT
d_gene: -; j_gene: TRBJ2-7; v_gene: TRBV6-5; abundance: -; CDR3aa: CASTEGGFPYEQYF; CDR3nt: TGTGCCAGCACCGAGGGTGGATTTCCTTACGAGCAGTACTTC
d_gene: TRBD2; j_gene: TRBJ2-2; v_gene: TRBV11-2; abundance: -; CDR3aa: CASSSPIAGGLANTGELFF; CDR3nt: TGTGCCAGCAGCTCTCCTATAGCGGGAGGACTCGCGAACACCGGGGAGCTGTTTTTT
d_gene: -; j_gene: TRBJ2-1; v_gene: TRBV19; abundance: -; CDR3aa: CASSIGTPNEQFF; CDR3nt: TGTGCCAGTAGTATCGGGACCCCCAATGAGCAGTTCTTC
d_gene: -; j_gene: TRBJ2-7; v_gene: TRBV30; abundance: -; CDR3aa: CAWRARGAHYEQYF; CDR3nt: TGTGCCTGGAGGGCGAGGGGGGCCCACTACGAGCAGTACTTC
d_gene: -; j_gene: TRBJ2-3; v_gene: TRBV27; abundance: -; CDR3aa: CASSLRWPVGDTQYF; CDR3nt: TGTGCCAGCAGTTTACGCTGGCCGGTGGGGGATACGCAGTATTTT
d_gene: TRBD2; j_gene: TRBJ2-1; v_gene: TRBV7-8; abundance: -; CDR3aa: CASSPRLAGLDNEQFF; CDR3nt: TGTGCCAGCAGCCCGCGACTAGCGGGCTTGGACAATGAGCAGTTCTTC
d_gene: -; j_gene: TRBJ1-5; v_gene: TRBV14; abundance: -; CDR3aa: CASTWRGAEGNQPQHF; CDR3nt: TGTGCCAGCACCTGGCGGGGGGCAGAAGGGAATCAGCCCCAGCATTTT
d_gene: TRBD1; j_gene: TRBJ2-7; v_gene: TRBV2; abundance: -; CDR3aa: CAKSTGGAGGEQYF; CDR3nt: TGTGCCAAGTCGACAGGGGGAGCTGGAGGCGAGCAGTACTTC
d_gene: TRBD2; j_gene: TRBJ2-5; v_gene: TRBV7-3; abundance: -; CDR3aa: CASSRGLAGGRETQYF; CDR3nt: TGTGCCAGCAGCCGCGGACTAGCGGGAGGGCGGGAGACCCAGTACTTC
d_gene: -; j_gene: TRBJ2-2; v_gene: TRBV10-3; abundance: once; CDR3aa: CAISDFLGTGELFF; CDR3nt: TGTGCCATCAGTGACTTCCTTGGGACCGGGGAGCTGTTTTTT
d_gene: -; j_gene: TRBJ2-7; v_gene: TRBV3-1/TRBV3-2; abundance: -; CDR3aa: CASSHPGAGSREQYF; CDR3nt: TGTGCCAGCAGCCATCCGGGGGCTGGATCTCGCGAGCAGTACTTC
d_gene: -; j_gene: TRBJ2-5; v_gene: TRBV9; abundance: medium-sized; CDR3aa: CASSPEYQETQYF; CDR3nt: TGTGCCAGCAGTCCCGAGTACCAAGAGACCCAGTACTTC
d_gene: -; j_gene: TRBJ1-5; v_gene: TRBV19; abundance: -; CDR3aa: CASSIAHSNQPQHF; CDR3nt: TGTGCCAGTAGTATAGCCCATAGCAATCAGCCCCAGCATTTT
d_gene: TRBD1; j_gene: TRBJ2-5; v_gene: TRBV28; abundance: -; CDR3aa: CASRTGGAETQYF; CDR3nt: TGTGCCAGCAGAACAGGGGGCGCGGAGACCCAGTACTTC
d_gene: TRBD1; j_gene: TRBJ1-1; v_gene: TRBV5-4; abundance: -; CDR3aa: CASSKPDRVTEAFF; CDR3nt: TGTGCCAGCAGCAAACCGGACAGGGTGACTGAAGCTTTCTTT
d_gene: TRBD1; j_gene: TRBJ2-7; v_gene: TRBV5-5; abundance: -; CDR3aa: CASRGQGNEQYF; CDR3nt: TGTGCCAGCAGGGGACAGGGGAACGAGCAGTACTTC
d_gene: -; j_gene: TRBJ1-2; v_gene: TRBV2; abundance: -; CDR3aa: CASSEAEVSNYGYTF; CDR3nt: TGTGCCAGCAGTGAAGCGGAGGTTTCTAACTATGGCTACACCTTC
d_gene: -; j_gene: TRBJ2-3; v_gene: TRBV18; abundance: -; CDR3aa: CASSPGTWSTDTQYF; CDR3nt: TGTGCCAGCTCACCTGGGACGTGGAGCACAGATACGCAGTATTTT
d_gene: TRBD2; j_gene: TRBJ2-7; v_gene: TRBV2; abundance: -; CDR3aa: CASGVLAGEREQYF; CDR3nt: TGTGCCAGCGGTGTGCTAGCGGGAGAGCGCGAGCAGTACTTC